The T cell receptor (beta chain) described here comes from a study of immune evolution from preneoplasia to lung adenocarcinoma. Study outcomes and limitations: Later-stage lesions appeared to have more T cells, more diversity, less clonality. Top clone share appeared to fall from AAH through AIS, MIA, adenocarcinoma.

Trimming removed 0 bases at V and 2 bases at J, with 10 bases between. This CDR3 has 15 residues. Germline V gene sequence: CDR1 MGHRA, CDR2 YSYEKL. The table lists this clone with a count of one. As yet, its antigen is unknown. Repertoires were generated with immunoSEQ multiplex PCR, while TCRdb's copy carries only in-frame clones and drops some. Among roughly 7,800 clones listed, approximately 72% were seen once. Patients had resection in Japan or China between the mid-2010s and the late 2010s. The chain is built from TRBV4-1 and TRBJ2-5; tentatively, D is TRBD1 (5 bases). This TCR came from a donor older than 65 with lung adenocarcinoma. Some clones in this sample may be carry-over from other donors' samples. Input material: FFPE lung adenocarcinoma in situ tissue. CDR3 coding DNA: TGCGCCAGCAGCCAAGACCCTAGGGGACAAGAGACCCAGTACTTC. Translated: CASSQDPRGQETQYF.